A single sample gave rise to the 8 T cell receptor beta chains below, sequenced in a study of molecular identifiers for immune sequencing clone quantification. MiXCR was run by TCRdb on the PCR reads, yielding one entry per CDR3 protein. The sample consists of around 470,000 distinct CDR3 sequences, around a fifth of them appearing once. Sequencing was performed on naive CD8+ T cells from blood, with Jurkat cell RNA spiked in. Specified subset: FACS-sorted CD8+CD4-CCR7+CD45RA+ naive T cells. These receptors were collected from a human donor in good health. Some libraries in this study had Jurkat cell RNA spiked in.

In this sample, this clonotype turned up many times. The chain uses TRBV29-1 and TRBJ2-3; 9 bases are shared with TRBD2. Trimming at V came to 1 base and at J to 6 bases, leaving 14 bases not matched to a gene. The CDR3 has 17 amino acids. The V gene's germline CDR1 is SQVTM and CDR2 ANQGSEA. The CDR3, as DNA: TGCAGCGTTGAAGGGGGGGTAGGCGGGGGGGCCGTTGATACGCAGTATTTT. Translating it yields CSVEGGVGGGAVDTQYF.

This clonotype was picked up a small number of times. The genes are TRBV28 and TRBJ2-7; D remains unclear. Trimming shortened V by 3 bases and J by 6 bases, and 15 bases separated the two germline ends. The CDR3 is made up of 14 amino acids. Germline values: CDR1 MDHEN, CDR2 SYDVKM. CDR3 region: CASSFSPSGVEQYF. CDR3 nucleotides: TGTGCCAGCAGTTTTAGTCCATCGGGTGTCGAGCAGTACTTC.

This clonotype has just a few counts. The CDR3 here is CASSLVSPPGLAAYNEQFF. CDR3 sequence (DNA): TGTGCCAGCAGCTTAGTCAGCCCCCCGGGACTAGCGGCCTACAATGAGCAGTTCTTC. The chain couples TRBV7-6 to TRBJ2-1; 11 bases match TRBD2. The CDR3 extends over 19 amino acids. V was pared by 1 base and J by 2 bases, with 10 bases of the junction left unmatched. Germline CDR1 is SGHVS and CDR2 is FNYEAQ.

The rearrangement joins TRBV20-1 to TRBJ1-5, with 7 bases fitting TRBD1. J gave up 0 bases and V 6 bases, and 11 bases lay outside the gene matches. The CDR3 extends over 16 amino acids. Looked up from germline, CDR1 is DFQATT and CDR2 is SNEGSKA (reference sequence). For the CDR3, the DNA is TGCAGTGCCAGGTTGACCGGGACAGATAGCAATCAGCCCCAGCATTTT. This encodes CSARLTGTDSNQPQHF.

This clonotype occurred a few times. The chain employs TRBV13 and TRBJ2-7, with 10 nucleotides matching TRBD2. Germline trimming cut 5 bases from V and 3 bases from J; bases unmatched to any gene: 7. CDR1 and CDR2 from the germline V gene are PRHDT and FYEKMQ (reference sequence). The CDR3 consists of 15 residues. The CDR3, as DNA: TGTGCCAGCAGCCGAGGACTAGCGGACCACTACGAGCAGTACTTC. It translates to CASSRGLADHYEQYF.

The rearrangement joins TRBV12-3 or TRBV12-4 to TRBJ2-2; possible D gene TRBD1, 5 bases. V was shortened by 7 bases and J by 7 bases, with 10 bases between the two germline ends. The CDR3 contains 12 residues. This chain's CDR3 is CASTQGIGELFF. CDR3 bases: TGTGCCAGCACTCAGGGTATCGGGGAGCTGTTTTTT.

This chain links TRBV27 with TRBJ2-7; TRBD2 might be the D (7 bases). The germline V gene has CDR1 MNHEY and CDR2 SMNVEV (reference sequence). V was pared by 6 bases and J by 5 bases, with 20 bases between. The length of the CDR3 is 15 residues. CDR3 in DNA: TGTGCCAGCAGAGCCAGAAGGGGGGGCCTTGACGAGCAGTACTTC. Its protein product is CASRARRGGLDEQYF.

In its sample, this clonotype was seen many times. The rearrangement links TRBV7-9 to TRBJ2-4; 7 bases fit TRBD2. In germline, CDR1 is SEHNR, CDR2 FQNEAQ (reference sequence). V gave up 6 bases and J gave up 2 bases; unmatched junction bases: 10. The CDR3 is 16 amino acids. This chain's CDR3 is CASSPFGGGPKNIQYF. The CDR3 DNA reads as TGTGCCAGCAGTCCCTTTGGGGGAGGGCCCAAAAACATTCAGTACTTC.